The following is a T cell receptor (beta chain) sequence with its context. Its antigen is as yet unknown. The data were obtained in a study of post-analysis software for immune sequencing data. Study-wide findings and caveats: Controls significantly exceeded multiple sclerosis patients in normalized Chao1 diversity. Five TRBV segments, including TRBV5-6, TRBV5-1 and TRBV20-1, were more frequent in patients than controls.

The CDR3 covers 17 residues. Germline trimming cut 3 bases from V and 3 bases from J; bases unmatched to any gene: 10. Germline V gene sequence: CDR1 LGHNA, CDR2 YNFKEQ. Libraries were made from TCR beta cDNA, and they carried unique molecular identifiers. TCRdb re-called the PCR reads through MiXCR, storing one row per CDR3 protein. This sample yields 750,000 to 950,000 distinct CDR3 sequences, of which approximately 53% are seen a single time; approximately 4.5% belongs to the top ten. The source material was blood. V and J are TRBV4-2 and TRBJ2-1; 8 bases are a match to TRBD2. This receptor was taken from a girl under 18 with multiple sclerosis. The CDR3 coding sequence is TGTGCCAGCAGCCAGGGCCCTCGGGGGGGGCTCTACAATGAGCAGTTCTTC. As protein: CASSQGPRGGLYNEQFF.